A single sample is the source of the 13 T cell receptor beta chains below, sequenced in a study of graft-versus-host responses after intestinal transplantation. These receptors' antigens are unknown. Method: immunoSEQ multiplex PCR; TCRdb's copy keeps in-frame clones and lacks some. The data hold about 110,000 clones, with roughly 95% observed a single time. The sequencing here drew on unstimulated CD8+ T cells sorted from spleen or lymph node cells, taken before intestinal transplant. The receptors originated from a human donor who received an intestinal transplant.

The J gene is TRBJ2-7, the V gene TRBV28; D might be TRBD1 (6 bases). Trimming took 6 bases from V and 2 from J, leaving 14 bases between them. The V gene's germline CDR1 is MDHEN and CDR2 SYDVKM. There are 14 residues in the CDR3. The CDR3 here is CASRGHHITYEQYF. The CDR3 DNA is TGTGCCAGCAGGGGACACCACATCACCTACGAGCAGTACTTC.

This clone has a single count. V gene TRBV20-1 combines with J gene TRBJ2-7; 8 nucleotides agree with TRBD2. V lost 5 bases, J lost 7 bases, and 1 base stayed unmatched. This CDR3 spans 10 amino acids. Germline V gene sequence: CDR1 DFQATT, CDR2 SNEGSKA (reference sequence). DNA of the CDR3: TGCAGTGCTTCGGGGGGGGAGCAGTACTTC. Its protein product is CSASGGEQYF.

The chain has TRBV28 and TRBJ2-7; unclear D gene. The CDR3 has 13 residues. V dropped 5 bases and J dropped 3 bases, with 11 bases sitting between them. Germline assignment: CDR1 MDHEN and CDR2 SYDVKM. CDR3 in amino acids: CASSVGSLYEQYF. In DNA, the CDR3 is TGTGCCAGCAGTGTAGGTAGTCTCTACGAGCAGTACTTC.

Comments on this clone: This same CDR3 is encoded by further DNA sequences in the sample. The CDR3 DNA sequence: TGTGCCAGCAGCTTGGGGGGGGAGCAGTACTTC. As protein: CASSLGGEQYF. J is TRBJ2-7 and V is TRBV5-4, with D perhaps assigned TRBD1 or TRBD2 (5 bases each). Germline V CDR1 and CDR2: SGHNT, YYREEE (reference sequence). CDR3 length: 11 residues. Trimming shortened V by 0 bases and J by 7 bases, and 5 bases separated the two germline ends.

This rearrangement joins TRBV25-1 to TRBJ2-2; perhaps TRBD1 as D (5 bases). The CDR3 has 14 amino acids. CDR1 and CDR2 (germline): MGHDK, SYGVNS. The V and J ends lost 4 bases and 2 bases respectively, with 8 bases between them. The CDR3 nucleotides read TGTGCCAGCAGTGCAGGGTCCAACACCGGGGAGCTGTTTTTT. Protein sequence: CASSAGSNTGELFF.

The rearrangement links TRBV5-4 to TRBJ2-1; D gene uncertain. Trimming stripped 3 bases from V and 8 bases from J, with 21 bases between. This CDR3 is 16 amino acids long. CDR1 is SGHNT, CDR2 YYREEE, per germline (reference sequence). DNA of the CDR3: TGTGCCAGCAGCTCCCGGTCGGTATTAGTAGCAGATGAGCAGTTCTTC. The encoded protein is CASSSRSVLVADEQFF.

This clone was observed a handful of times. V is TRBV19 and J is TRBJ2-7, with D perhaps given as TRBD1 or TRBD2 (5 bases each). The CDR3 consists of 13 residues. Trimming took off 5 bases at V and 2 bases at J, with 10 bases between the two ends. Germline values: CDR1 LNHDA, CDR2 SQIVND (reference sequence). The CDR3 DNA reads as TGTGCCAGTAGTGCCGGGACCCCCTACGAGCAGTACTTC. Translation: CASSAGTPYEQYF. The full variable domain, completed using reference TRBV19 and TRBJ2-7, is DGGITQSPKYLFRKEGQNVTLSCEQNLNHDAMYWYRQDPGQGLRLIYYSQIVNDFQKGDIAEGYSVSREKKESFPLTVTSAQKNPTAFYLCASSAGTPYEQYFGPGTRLTVT.

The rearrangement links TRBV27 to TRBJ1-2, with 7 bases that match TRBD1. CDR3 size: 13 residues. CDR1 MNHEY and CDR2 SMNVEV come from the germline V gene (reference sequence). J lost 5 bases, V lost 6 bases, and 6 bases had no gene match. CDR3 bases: TGTGCCAGCAGCGCCACAGGGGCTTATGGCTACACCTTC. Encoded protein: CASSATGAYGYTF.

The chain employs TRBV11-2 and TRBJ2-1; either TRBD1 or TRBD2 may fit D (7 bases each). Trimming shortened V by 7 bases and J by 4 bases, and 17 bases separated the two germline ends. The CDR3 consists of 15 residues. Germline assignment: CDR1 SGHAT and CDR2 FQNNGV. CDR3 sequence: CASTLRGDRYNEQFF. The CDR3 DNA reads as TGTGCCAGCACCCTTCGGGGGGACAGATACAATGAGCAGTTCTTC.

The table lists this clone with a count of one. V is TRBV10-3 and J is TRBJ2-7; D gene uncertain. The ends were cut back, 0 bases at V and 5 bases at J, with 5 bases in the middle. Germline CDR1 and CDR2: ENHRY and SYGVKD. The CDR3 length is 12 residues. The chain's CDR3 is CAISESQDEQYF. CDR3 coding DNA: TGTGCCATCAGTGAGTCTCAGGACGAGCAGTACTTC.

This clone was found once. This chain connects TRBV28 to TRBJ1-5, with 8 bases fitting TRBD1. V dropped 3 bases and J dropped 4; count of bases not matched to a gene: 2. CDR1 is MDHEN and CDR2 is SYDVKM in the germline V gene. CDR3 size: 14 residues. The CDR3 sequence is CASSLGQANQPQHF. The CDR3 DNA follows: TGTGCCAGCAGTTTGGGACAGGCTAATCAGCCCCAGCATTTT.

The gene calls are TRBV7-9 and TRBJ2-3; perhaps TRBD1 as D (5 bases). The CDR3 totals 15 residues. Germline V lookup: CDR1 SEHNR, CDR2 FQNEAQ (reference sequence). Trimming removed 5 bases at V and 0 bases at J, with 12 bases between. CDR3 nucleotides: TGTGCCAGCAGCCTTCCAGGGATAAGCACAGATACGCAGTATTTT. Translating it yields CASSLPGISTDTQYF.

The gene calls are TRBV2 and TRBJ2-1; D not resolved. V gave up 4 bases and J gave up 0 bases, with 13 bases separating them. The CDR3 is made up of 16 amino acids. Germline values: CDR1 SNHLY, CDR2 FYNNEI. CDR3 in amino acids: CASSGYGRSSYNEQFF. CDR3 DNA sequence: TGTGCCAGCAGTGGTTACGGCCGAAGCTCCTACAATGAGCAGTTCTTC.